These 27 T cell receptor beta chains came from one sample sequenced in a study of cytomegalovirus exposure and HLA in healthy donors (TCRdb year 2017). Library preparation employed the immunoSEQ multiplex PCR assay. For the multiplex PCR, a mixture combining 60 forward primers for TCR Vbeta segments and 13 reverse primers for TCR Jbeta segments was used. As stored in TCRdb, this immuneACCESS dataset retains in-frame rearrangements with V and J assigned. A fraction of the clones does not appear; measured against another copy, unresolved V genes explain less than half of the discrepancy, and the remainder lacks a known reason. This sample holds 100,000 to 150,000 clones; approximately 80% were observed only once. The ten largest clones take up 4% to 5% of the sample. The sequencing input was PBMCs. The receptors were gathered from a man aged 45 to 65 in good health and CMV-seropositive.

The V and J genes are TRBV4-3 and TRBJ2-5; 12 bases line up with TRBD1. The CDR3 spans 17 residues. V was pared by 3 bases and J by 9 bases, with 14 bases of the junction left unmatched. Per germline, CDR1 LGHNA and CDR2 YSLEER. Here the CDR3 DNA reads TGCGCCAGCAGCCAGGGGACAGGGGGCGGAAGGGACAAGTCCCAGTACTTC. This codes for CASSQGTGGGRDKSQYF.

The table lists this clone with a few counts. The chain is built from TRBV5-4 and TRBJ2-7; 8 bases map to TRBD1. V lost 4 bases to trimming and J lost 6 bases; unmatched junction nucleotides: 9. The CDR3 covers 14 residues. Germline values: CDR1 SGHNT, CDR2 YYREEE (reference sequence). The CDR3 here is CASSQRTGKTEQYF. In DNA form, the CDR3 reads TGTGCCAGCAGCCAAAGGACAGGGAAGACCGAGCAGTACTTC.

The chain employs TRBV19 and TRBJ1-1, with D perhaps TRBD1 (6 bases). The CDR3 length is 17 residues. In germline, CDR1 is LNHDA, CDR2 SQIVND (reference sequence). The V gene lost 1 base and the J gene lost 0 bases, with 15 bases spanning the gap. In DNA form, the CDR3 reads TGTGCCAGTAGTATAGGGGGCAGGGGCTACCTGAACACTGAAGCTTTCTTT. Its protein is CASSIGGRGYLNTEAFF.

V is TRBV6-5 and J is TRBJ1-3, with 9 bases that match TRBD1. Trimming cost V 5 bases and J 8 bases; bases outside gene matches: 7. Germline V gives CDR1 MNHEY, CDR2 SVGAGI. The CDR3 extends over 14 amino acids. CDR3 nucleotide sequence: TGTGCCAGCAGTCTGGGACAGGGCTCGGACACCATATATTTT. The encoded protein is CASSLGQGSDTIYF.

The genes are TRBV19 and TRBJ1-6; 7 positions agree with TRBD1. CDR3 length: 16 residues. Germline V lookup: CDR1 LNHDA, CDR2 SQIVND (reference sequence). V was clipped by 5 bases and J by 9 bases; unmatched bases: 13. The DNA of the CDR3 is TGTGCCAGTAGTTTACTCCCGGGACAGAGCCCTTCACCCCTCCACTTT. Amino acids: CASSLLPGQSPSPLHF.

This rearrangement joins TRBV18 to TRBJ1-1; TRBD1 is a possible D gene (5 bases). Germline assignment: CDR1 KGHSH and CDR2 LQKENI. There are 14 residues in the CDR3. The germline V and J ends were trimmed by 2 bases and 3 bases, with 10 bases remaining between them. CDR3 amino acids: CASSPNPGDTEAFF. The CDR3 nucleotides read TGTGCCAGCTCACCAAACCCGGGGGACACTGAAGCTTTCTTT.

The V call is TRBV6-1, the J call TRBJ1-1; 9 bases agree with TRBD1. The length of the CDR3 is 13 residues. CDR1 MNHNS and CDR2 SASEGT come from the germline V gene. Unmatched junction bases numbered 5, after V lost 6 bases and J lost 6 bases. CDR3 nucleotide sequence: TGTGCCAGCAGAATACAGGGGGCGTCTGAAGCTTTCTTT. Residues: CASRIQGASEAFF.

The chain is built from TRBV4-2 and TRBJ1-2; 10 nucleotides align to TRBD1. Per the germline V gene, CDR1 is LGHNA and CDR2 is YNFKEQ. CDR3 length equals 15 residues. With 4 bases clipped from V and 2 bases from J, the junction kept 4 bases outside the gene matches. The CDR3: CASSPRQGANYGYTF. The DNA for the CDR3 is TGTGCCAGCAGCCCCCGACAGGGGGCGAACTATGGCTACACCTTC.

V usage is TRBV29-1 and J usage is TRBJ2-5; 7 positions match TRBD2. The junction had 14 bases not matched to a gene; V was cut back by 6 bases and J by 4 bases. This CDR3 contains 15 residues. Germline V gene data show CDR1 as SQVTM and CDR2 as ANQGSEA. DNA for the CDR3: TGCAGCGTGAAGCGGGGTAGCGGGTGGGGAGAGACCCAGTACTTC. It yields the protein CSVKRGSGWGETQYF.

The chain carries TRBV29-1 and TRBJ1-2; no reliable D call. The germline gives CDR1 SQVTM, CDR2 ANQGSEA. V lost 8 bases and J 4 bases, leaving 14 bases between the germline ends. The CDR3 has 12 amino acids. The CDR3 coding sequence is TGCAGCTCTTACCGAGGATCCTATGGCTACACCTTC. Residues: CSSYRGSYGYTF.

The V call is TRBV5-4, the J call TRBJ2-3; D call uncertain. The CDR3 loop spans 11 amino acids. The germline V gene has CDR1 SGHNT and CDR2 YYREEE (reference sequence). V lost 5 bases, J lost 6 bases, and 7 bases lay in between. The CDR3 protein is CASRGRDTQYF. Here the CDR3 DNA reads TGTGCCAGCAGGGGCCGGGATACGCAGTATTTT.

The chain joins TRBV30 to TRBJ2-7; TRBD2 might be the D (7 bases). Per the germline V gene, CDR1 is GTSNPN and CDR2 is SVGIG (reference sequence). There are 14 residues in the CDR3. V was pared by 3 bases and J by 5 bases, with 17 bases between. CDR3 protein: CAWRSSGGLNEQYF. The CDR3 nucleotides are TGTGCCTGGAGATCGTCCGGGGGGCTCAACGAGCAGTACTTC.

V gene TRBV5-1 combines with J gene TRBJ2-3, with 8 bases aligning to TRBD2. V dropped 4 bases and J dropped 1; count of bases not matched to a gene: 8. The germline V gene has CDR1 SGHRS and CDR2 YFSETQ. The CDR3 has 16 amino acids. CDR3 DNA sequence: TGCGCCAGCAGCGCCGGTGGGCGGGGGGGCACAGATACGCAGTATTTT. It codes for CASSAGGRGGTDTQYF.

This clone was detected a few times. The chain uses TRBV4-1 and TRBJ1-1; D perhaps matches TRBD1 (6 bases). The V gene lost 3 bases and the J gene lost 6 bases, with 17 bases spanning the gap. This CDR3 comprises 15 residues. Germline V CDR1 and CDR2: MGHRA, YSYEKL. In nucleotides, the CDR3 is TGCGCCAGCAGCCATGCCACAGCACAGGGTCCTGAAGCTTTCTTT. As protein: CASSHATAQGPEAFF.

The V gene is TRBV6-1, the J gene TRBJ1-1, with D uncertain. Germline loops: CDR1 MNHNS, CDR2 SASEGT. Trimming cost V 4 bases and J 5 bases, with 17 bases left between them. This CDR3 comprises 15 residues. CDR3 in amino acids: CASSARVGGRTEAFF. The CDR3, as DNA: TGTGCCAGCAGTGCGCGCGTTGGAGGGCGAACTGAAGCTTTCTTT.

The CDR3 sequence is CASSSRQGLNTEAFF. CDR3 in DNA: TGTGCCAGCAGTTCGAGACAGGGGCTGAACACTGAAGCTTTCTTT. The V gene is TRBV27, the J gene TRBJ1-1, with 8 bases aligning to TRBD1. CDR1 is MNHEY and CDR2 is SMNVEV in the germline V gene (reference sequence). CDR3 length: 15 amino acids. J was trimmed by 0 bases and V by 4 bases; bases with no gene match: 4.

The rearrangement links TRBV10-3 to TRBJ1-2; 11 bases fit TRBD1. The CDR3 length is 15 residues. The V gene's germline CDR1 is ENHRY and CDR2 SYGVKD. V was clipped by 6 bases and J by 2 bases; unmatched bases: 5. In DNA form, the CDR3 reads TGTGCCATCAGCGTTGGGGACAGGGGGAACTATGGCTACACCTTC. This sequence encodes CAISVGDRGNYGYTF.

The chain uses TRBV27 and TRBJ2-1; D unresolved. V lost 6 bases to trimming and J lost 6 bases, with 15 bases between them. Germline-derived CDR1 and CDR2 are MNHEY and SMNVEV (reference sequence). CDR3 length: 14 residues. CDR3: CASSRWAPSNEQFF. In DNA, the CDR3 is TGTGCCAGCAGCCGATGGGCACCATCCAATGAGCAGTTCTTC.

This clone has only a few counts. Here the CDR3 DNA reads TGTGCCAGCAGTTTCCAGGGGGCGCCTGGCTACACCTTC. It translates to CASSFQGAPGYTF. The chain links TRBV28 to TRBJ1-2; 8 positions agree with TRBD1. The V and J ends lost 3 bases and 7 bases, in that order; junction bases with no gene match: 4. Germline loops: CDR1 MDHEN, CDR2 SYDVKM. CDR3 size: 13 residues.

The chain carries TRBV10-3 and TRBJ1-1; weak D call: TRBD1 (5 bases). Germline-derived CDR1 and CDR2 are ENHRY and SYGVKD. V lost 1 base, J lost 6 bases, and 12 bases lay in between. This CDR3 has 14 residues. The CDR3 DNA follows: TGTGCCATCAGTGAGTTTGGGGCTCGCGCTGAAGCTTTCTTT. Translation: CAISEFGARAEAFF.

The chain couples TRBV7-2 to TRBJ2-1; 10 nucleotides line up with TRBD1. Germline CDR1 and CDR2: SGHTA and FQGNSA. Germline trimming cut 0 bases from V and 15 bases from J; bases unmatched to any gene: 5. CDR3 length: 13 amino acids. CDR3 protein: CASSLAGDRGWFF. CDR3 in DNA: TGTGCCAGCAGCTTAGCGGGGGACAGGGGTTGGTTCTTC.

This chain connects TRBV28 to TRBJ2-1; 10 bases agree with TRBD2. The J segment lost 3 bases and the V segment lost 6 bases, leaving 5 bases of the junction unmatched. The CDR3 totals 15 residues. From germline, CDR1 is MDHEN and CDR2 SYDVKM. The CDR3 loop reads CASSPGLAVYNEQFF. In nucleotides, the CDR3 is TGTGCCAGCAGCCCCGGACTAGCGGTCTACAATGAGCAGTTCTTC.

This rearrangement joins TRBV19 to TRBJ1-1; D might be TRBD1 (6 bases). The CDR3 is 14 residues long. Deletions cut 5 bases from V and 3 bases from J, with 13 bases between. Germline CDR1 is LNHDA and CDR2 is SQIVND (reference sequence). The CDR3 nucleotides read TGTGCCAGTAGTGAACACAGGGTTTACACTGAAGCTTTCTTT. Translating gives CASSEHRVYTEAFF.

This rearrangement joins TRBV18 to TRBJ1-3; perhaps TRBD1 as D (5 bases). V shed 2 bases and J shed 1 base, with 9 bases lying between them. The CDR3 has 15 amino acids. Germline lookup yields CDR1 KGHSH and CDR2 LQKENI. In DNA form, the CDR3 reads TGTGCCAGCTCACCAGGGGCAGAATCTGGAAACACCATATATTTT. Amino acids: CASSPGAESGNTIYF.

The V gene is TRBV7-2, the J gene TRBJ1-1; TRBD1 aligns across 9 bases. The CDR3 runs 15 residues. Germline CDR1 is SGHTA and CDR2 is FQGNSA. After removal of 0 bases from V and 5 bases from J, the junction contained 4 bases not matched to a gene. The DNA for the CDR3 is TGTGCCAGCAGCTTAGCGGGACAGGGCGCGACTGAAGCTTTCTTT. It is translated as CASSLAGQGATEAFF.

This clone was seen only a few times. V is TRBV30 and J is TRBJ2-5; D unresolved. The J call could be wrong; TRBJ2-7 is a better fit for the DNA end. The CDR3 totals 11 residues. Germline loops: CDR1 GTSNPN, CDR2 SVGIG (reference sequence). Written as DNA, the CDR3 is TGTGCCTGGAGACAGCTTTACGAGCAGTACTTC. Translated, it gives CAWRQLYEQYF.

The gene calls are TRBV6-5 and TRBJ1-2; 7 nucleotides line up with TRBD1. V dropped 4 bases and J dropped 5; count of bases not matched to a gene: 4. CDR3 length equals 13 residues. Germline CDR1 reads MNHEY; CDR2 reads SVGAGI. CDR3 in amino acids: CASSSAGGYGYTF. As DNA, the CDR3 is TGTGCCAGCAGTTCGGCAGGGGGTTATGGCTACACCTTC.